The clone carrying this T cell receptor (beta chain) turned up a few times. Antigen unknown. The source of the sample is a study of early T cells in non-severe SARS-CoV-2 infection. Study-level information: With bulk RNA from unsorted whole blood as input, sequencing yielded unpaired chains. Points from the study as a whole: Reliance on VDJdb matching favored anti-spike CD8 responses; private and CD4 specificities were missed.

Attachment of unique molecular identifiers was made to individual cDNA molecules. TCRdb called the 5' RACE reads again in MiXCR, with one record for every CDR3 protein. The sample has 30,000 to 40,000 distinct CDR3 sequences; approximately 8% are singletons. V was cut by 7 bases and J by 3 bases, with 6 bases left in between. CDR1 and CDR2 from the germline V gene are MNHEY and SVGEGT. This CDR3 has 11 amino acids. The V and J genes are TRBV6-2 or TRBV6-3 and TRBJ1-1; D gene unclear. The source is an adult who was a healthcare worker with PCR-confirmed SARS-CoV-2 infection or an uninfected control (not recorded which). Sequenced material: whole blood, taken at baseline. The CDR3 DNA follows: TGTGCCAGCACCTATTACACTGAAGCTTTCTTT. This codes for CASTYYTEAFF.